This TCR beta chain was sequenced during a study of T-cell reconstitution after alpha-beta-depleted transplantation in children. General study results and limits: Reported findings indicate that, about two months after transplant, alpha-beta T cells came from several hundred expanded clones, which were derived from non-depleted graft cells. Surviving recipient T cells and intrathymic progenitors accounted for some patients' high TCRbeta diversity at day 60. The main origin of T-cell counts and diversity one year after transplant was newly produced T cells.

A library of TCRbeta sequences, prepared with unique molecular identifiers, was generated. TCRdb ran MiXCR on the PCR reads and lists one entry per CDR3 protein. The sample records fewer than 550,000 distinct CDR3 sequences, about 10% being singletons. This clonotype was observed a few times. Its target is not known. In germline, CDR1 is SGHRS, CDR2 YFSETQ. V was pared by 3 bases and J by 0 bases, with 12 bases between. CDR3 size: 16 residues. The receptor was derived from a female patient aged 2 to 10 who had a stem cell transplant for aplastic anemia, so the T cells may come from the graft donor. The chain couples TRBV5-1 to TRBJ1-4; a weak D match, TRBD1 (6 bases). This material consisted of PBMCs, mostly from graft donor cells, taken 180 days after TCRalphabeta/CD19-depleted stem cell transplant. CDR3 nucleotide sequence: TGCGCCAGCAGCTACGGGAACAGGGCAACTAATGAAAAACTGTTTTTT. Its translation is CASSYGNRATNEKLFF.